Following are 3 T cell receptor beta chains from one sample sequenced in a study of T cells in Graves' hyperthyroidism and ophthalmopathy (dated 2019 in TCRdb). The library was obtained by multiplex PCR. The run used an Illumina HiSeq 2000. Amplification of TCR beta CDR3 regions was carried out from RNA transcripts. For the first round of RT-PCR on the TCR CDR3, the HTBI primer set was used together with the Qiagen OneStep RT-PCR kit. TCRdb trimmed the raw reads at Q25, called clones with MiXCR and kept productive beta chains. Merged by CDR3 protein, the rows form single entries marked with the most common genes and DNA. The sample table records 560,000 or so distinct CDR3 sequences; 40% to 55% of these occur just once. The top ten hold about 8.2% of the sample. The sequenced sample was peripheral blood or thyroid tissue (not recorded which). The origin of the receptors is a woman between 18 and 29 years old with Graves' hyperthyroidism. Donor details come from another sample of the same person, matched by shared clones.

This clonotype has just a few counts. CDR3 nucleotide sequence: TGCAGTGCTAGTACAGGGGGAAACACCATATATTTT. Its protein is CSASTGGNTIYF. The V call is TRBV20-1, the J call TRBJ1-3, with D tentatively TRBD1 (6 bases). Germline V CDR1 and CDR2: DFQATT, SNEGSKA (reference sequence). The length of the CDR3 is 12 residues. Trimming removed 3 bases from V and 4 bases from J, with 7 bases in between.

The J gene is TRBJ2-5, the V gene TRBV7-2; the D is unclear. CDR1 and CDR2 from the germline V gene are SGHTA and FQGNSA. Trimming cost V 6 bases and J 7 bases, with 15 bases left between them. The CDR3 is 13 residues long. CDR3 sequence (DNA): TGTGCCAGCAGAACCAACGGTGAAGGGACCCAGTACTTC. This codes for CASRTNGEGTQYF.

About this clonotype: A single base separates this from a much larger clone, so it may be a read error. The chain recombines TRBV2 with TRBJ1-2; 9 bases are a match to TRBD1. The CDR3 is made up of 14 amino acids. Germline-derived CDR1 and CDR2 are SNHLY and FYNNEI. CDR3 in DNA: TGTGCCAGCAGTCCCCCCGGGACAGGGAGTGGCTGCACCTTC. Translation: CASSPPGTGSGCTF. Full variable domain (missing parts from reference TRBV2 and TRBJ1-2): EPEVTQTPSHQVTQMGQEVILRCVPISNHLYFYWYRQILGQKVEFLVSFYNNEISEKSEIFDDQFSVERPDGSNFTLKIRSTKLEDSAMYFCASSPPGTGSGCTFGSGTRLTVV.